The T cell receptor beta chain described here comes from a study of response to subunit inactivated influenza vaccine. CDR1 and CDR2 from the germline V gene are SEHNR and FQNEAQ (reference sequence). This CDR3 region has 16 residues. Trimming left V 5 bases short and J 1 base short, with 17 bases between. As concerns this clonotype: The antigen remains undetermined.

Whole-study findings and limits: Authors suggested that a seasonal influenza vaccination recruits few new T cells each time.

One entry per CDR3 protein, called by TCRdb with MiXCR from the RT-PCR reads. The sample holds around 480,000 distinct CDR3 sequences, about 15% seen once. The chain is built from TRBV7-9 and TRBJ1-1; the D gene is possibly TRBD1 (5 bases). The receptor was derived from a man aged 45 to 70 who received an inactivated influenza vaccine. Specimen: CD4+ T cells sorted from PBMCs, collected roughly 24 months after vaccination. The CDR3 DNA reads TGTGCCAGCAGCCGCCTGGCAGGGAATGGGAACACTGAAGCTTTCTTT. It specifies CASSRLAGNGNTEAFF.